Presented here are 23 T cell receptor beta chains from one specimen sequenced in a study of blood T cell repertoires in COVID-19. Using immunoSEQ multiplex PCR, the repertoire was profiled, and TCRdb retains in-frame clones only, with some absent. The data contain around 280,000 clones, roughly 90% of them seen just once; the ten biggest clones take up 1.5% to 2%. The sequencing sample was made of PBMCs or T cells enriched from blood (not recorded which). These receptors were taken from a woman aged 40 to 50 who had recovered from COVID-19.

V usage is TRBV29-1 and J usage is TRBJ2-7; 9 bases align to TRBD1. The trim removed 6 bases at V and 5 bases at J, leaving 8 bases unmatched. This CDR3 contains 13 residues. Germline V gene sequence: CDR1 SQVTM, CDR2 ANQGSEA. The CDR3 is CSVSRTGANEQYF. The CDR3 coding sequence is TGCAGCGTCTCAAGGACAGGGGCAAACGAGCAGTACTTC.

In the case of this clone: This CDR3 is also generated by other DNA sequences in the sample. J is TRBJ1-1 and V is TRBV11-3; D uncertain. CDR1 is SGHNT, CDR2 YENEEA, per germline. Trimming left V 3 bases short and J 0 bases short, with 5 bases between. The CDR3 sequence is 13 residues long. Written as DNA, the CDR3 is TGTGCCAGCAGCTTCAACATGAACACTGAAGCTTTCTTT. It translates to CASSFNMNTEAFF.

This rearrangement joins TRBV9 to TRBJ1-1; possible D gene TRBD1, 6 bases. The V and J ends lost 4 bases and 4 bases respectively, with 26 bases between them. Germline V lookup: CDR1 SGDLS, CDR2 YYNGEE. CDR3 length equals 18 residues. The DNA of the CDR3 is TGTGCCAGCAGCCATCCGCGGGGGGCTACGGGAACCCCCACTGAAGCTTTCTTT. This translates into CASSHPRGATGTPTEAFF.

The chain uses TRBV3-1 (or the pseudogene TRBV3-2) and TRBJ1-3, with unresolved D. Germline CDR1 reads LGHDT; CDR2 reads YNNKEL (reference sequence). CDR3 length: 14 amino acids. Trimming left V 5 bases short and J 3 bases short, with 11 bases between. The CDR3 reads CASSSYAGGNTIYF. In DNA form, the CDR3 reads TGTGCCAGCAGCTCTTACGCCGGTGGAAACACCATATATTTT.

The chain carries TRBV5-1 and TRBJ2-2; the D gene is possibly TRBD2 (5 bases). Germline V gene sequence: CDR1 SGHRS, CDR2 YFSETQ. CDR3 size: 15 residues. V was trimmed by 5 bases and J by 2 bases, leaving 13 bases between them. CDR3 nucleotide sequence: TGCGCCAGCAGGCTTGAGGGCAGAAACACCGGGGAGCTGTTTTTT. This translates into CASRLEGRNTGELFF.

The J gene is TRBJ2-2, the V gene TRBV5-6, with TRBD1 matching over 7 bases. Germline-derived CDR1 and CDR2 are SGHDT and YYEEEE. The CDR3 extends over 15 amino acids. The V gene end was trimmed by 3 bases and the J gene end by 4 bases; junction bases not matched to a gene: 6. The CDR3 bases are TGTGCCAGCAGCTATTACAGGGGAATCACCGGGGAGCTGTTTTTT. It translates to CASSYYRGITGELFF.

The chain combines TRBV27 with TRBJ2-7, with TRBD2 matching 12 bases. The CDR3 loop spans 14 amino acids. The germline V gene encodes CDR1 MNHEY and CDR2 SMNVEV (reference sequence). J was trimmed by 3 bases and V by 4 bases; bases with no gene match: 1. The CDR3 protein is CASSSGLAGYEQYF. The CDR3 nucleotides are TGTGCCAGCAGTTCGGGACTAGCGGGCTACGAGCAGTACTTC.

This chain joins TRBV30 and TRBJ2-1, with 8 bases fitting TRBD1. The germline gives CDR1 GTSNPN, CDR2 SVGIG (reference sequence). With V trimmed by 4 bases and J by 8 bases, 4 bases remained unmatched. The CDR3 spans 12 residues. The CDR3 DNA sequence: TGTGCCTGGACCTTGGACAGGGATGAGCAGTTCTTC. Amino acids: CAWTLDRDEQFF.

This chain links TRBV7-9 with TRBJ1-2; D might be TRBD1 (5 bases). V gave up 5 bases and J gave up 7 bases, with 14 bases separating them. From germline, CDR1 is SEHNR and CDR2 FQNEAQ (reference sequence). The CDR3 has 13 residues. Written as DNA, the CDR3 is TGTGCCAGCAGCCCCACACAGGTGGGTGGCTACACCTTC. Protein sequence: CASSPTQVGGYTF.

The J gene is TRBJ2-1, the V gene TRBV21-1; the DNA was not used to check the table's D call, TRBD2. TRBV21-1 is deemed a pseudogene. The CDR3 totals 14 residues. The CDR3 DNA reads TGTGCCAGCAGCAAAGTACGGGGTTACAATGAGCAGTTCTTC. As protein: CASSKVRGYNEQFF.

The J gene is TRBJ2-7, the V gene TRBV11-2; tentative D call: TRBD1 (6 bases). The germline CDR1 and CDR2 sequences are SGHAT and FQNNGV. The CDR3 covers 14 residues. V dropped 5 bases and J dropped 3 bases, with 14 bases sitting between them. The CDR3 DNA is TGTGCCAGCAGCAGCCACAGGGCGCGCTACGAGCAGTACTTC. It specifies CASSSHRARYEQYF.

The V and J genes are TRBV4-1 and TRBJ2-7, with TRBD1 matching 7 bases. The V gene end was trimmed by 2 bases and the J gene end by 6 bases; junction bases not matched to a gene: 13. The CDR3 sequence is 16 residues long. CDR1 is MGHRA and CDR2 is YSYEKL in the germline V gene. CDR3 sequence reads: CASSQSPGTDAGEQYF. CDR3 DNA sequence: TGCGCCAGCAGCCAATCCCCCGGGACAGATGCGGGCGAGCAGTACTTC.

The rearrangement links TRBV2 to TRBJ1-1; possibly TRBD1 for D (6 bases). Per the germline V gene, CDR1 is SNHLY and CDR2 is FYNNEI. Trimming shortened V by 1 base and J by 5 bases, and 14 bases separated the two germline ends. This CDR3 is 15 amino acids long. DNA of the CDR3: TGTGCCAGCAGTGAAGTAGGCAGGGGTGGTACTGAAGCTTTCTTT. Residues: CASSEVGRGGTEAFF.

The sample holds one count of this clone. The gene calls are TRBV10-3 and TRBJ1-1; D is ambiguous. Trimming left V 6 bases short and J 5 bases short, with 19 bases between. The CDR3 has 15 amino acids. Germline V gives CDR1 ENHRY, CDR2 SYGVKD. DNA of the CDR3: TGTGCCATCAGAGACGGCGGGAGGCGTGGGACTGAAGCTTTCTTT. Translated: CAIRDGGRRGTEAFF.

The chain employs TRBV6-5 and TRBJ2-2; maybe TRBD2 (7 bases). The CDR3 has 16 residues. With 2 bases removed from V and 5 bases from J, the gap between germline ends came to 15 bases. Germline CDR1 MNHEY, CDR2 SVGAGI. In DNA, the CDR3 is TGTGCCAGCAGTTACAGCGGGACAAGTACGACCGGGGAGCTGTTTTTT. Encoded protein: CASSYSGTSTTGELFF.

V is TRBV25-1 and J is TRBJ1-2, with 7 bases that match TRBD1. Unmatched junction bases numbered 5, after V lost 1 base and J lost 3 bases. The CDR3 sequence is 15 residues long. Per germline, CDR1 MGHDK and CDR2 SYGVNS. The CDR3 nucleotides are TGTGCCAGCAGTGAATTCAGGGACAGTCACTATGGCTACACCTTC. Translated: CASSEFRDSHYGYTF.

The rearrangement uses TRBV5-4 and TRBJ2-2, with TRBD2 identical over 10 bases. The germline V gene encodes CDR1 SGHNT and CDR2 YYREEE (reference sequence). Trimming cost V 8 bases and J 0 bases; bases outside gene matches: 7. The CDR3 consists of 16 residues. The CDR3 reads CASTSGAPTNTGELFF. CDR3 sequence (DNA): TGTGCCAGTACTAGCGGGGCCCCTACGAACACCGGGGAGCTGTTTTTT.

This clone was picked up one time. The V call is TRBV7-2, the J call TRBJ1-6; D perhaps matches TRBD1 (6 bases). From germline, CDR1 is SGHTA and CDR2 FQGNSA. Trimming stripped 0 bases from V and 9 bases from J, with 15 bases between. The CDR3 loop spans 16 amino acids. The CDR3 region has the DNA TGTGCCAGCAGCTTAGCCTCACAGGGTTTCAGTTCACCCCTCCACTTT. Translated, it gives CASSLASQGFSSPLHF.

V and J are TRBV5-4 and TRBJ2-6; D remains ambiguous. The CDR3 loop spans 19 amino acids. CDR1 and CDR2 (germline): SGHNT, YYREEE (reference sequence). Trimming removed 2 bases from V and 0 bases from J, with 18 bases in between. CDR3 sequence (DNA): TGTGCCAGCAGCTTTCCCGGGTTTCGTTTACTCTCTGGGGCCAACGTCCTGACTTTC. Residues: CASSFPGFRLLSGANVLTF.

V and J are TRBV30 and TRBJ1-2; the match to TRBD1 covers 7 bases. V dropped 2 bases and J dropped 2; count of bases not matched to a gene: 2. Germline V CDR1 and CDR2: GTSNPN, SVGIG (reference sequence). The CDR3 has 13 amino acids. CDR3 sequence: CAWSWGQNYGYTF. The CDR3 DNA follows: TGTGCCTGGAGTTGGGGACAGAACTATGGCTACACCTTC.

The chain joins TRBV6-5 to TRBJ1-2, with TRBD1 matching 9 bases. This CDR3 is built from 15 residues. With V trimmed by 8 bases and J by 4 bases, 11 bases remained unmatched. Germline V gene lookup returns CDR1 MNHEY and CDR2 SVGAGI. The CDR3 region has the DNA TGTGCCAGCGGAACGTACAGGGGGCGCGTCTATGGCTACACCTTC. Its protein is CASGTYRGRVYGYTF.

V usage is TRBV6-5 and J usage is TRBJ2-7, with D perhaps TRBD1 (7 bases). The germline V and J ends were trimmed by 6 bases and 5 bases, with 20 bases remaining between them. The CDR3 has 15 amino acids. Germline values: CDR1 MNHEY, CDR2 SVGAGI. In DNA form, the CDR3 reads TGTGCCAGCAGGCGGGCAGGGGGGAAAGTGGACGAGCAGTACTTC. Its protein is CASRRAGGKVDEQYF.

The genes are TRBV27 and TRBJ1-1; TRBD1 matches 8 bases. V lost 6 bases to trimming and J lost 0 bases; unmatched junction nucleotides: 3. The CDR3 sequence is 14 residues long. Per the germline V gene, CDR1 is MNHEY and CDR2 is SMNVEV (reference sequence). CDR3 sequence: CASRDRALNTEAFF. Here the CDR3 DNA reads TGTGCCAGCAGGGACAGGGCCCTGAACACTGAAGCTTTCTTT.